The next 17 T cell receptor beta chains were all read from a single sample in a study of response to subunit inactivated influenza vaccine. Each CDR3 protein is one row after TCRdb ran MiXCR on the RT-PCR reads. The sample records around 650,000 distinct CDR3 sequences, less than 20% being singletons. Sample: PBMCs from blood, taken 12 days after vaccination. Receptors originate from a man between 45 and 60 years old who received an inactivated influenza vaccine.

The CDR3 sequence is CASRPRSTGPNTEAFF. CDR3 coding DNA: TGTGCCAGCCGACCACGTTCGACAGGGCCGAACACTGAAGCTTTCTTT. The chain employs TRBV2 and TRBJ1-1; the match to TRBD1 covers 7 bases. Looked up from germline, CDR1 is SNHLY and CDR2 is FYNNEI. This CDR3 has 16 amino acids. V lost 8 bases to trimming and J lost 1 base; unmatched junction nucleotides: 13.

This clonotype was detected a few times. The V gene is TRBV12-3 or TRBV12-4, the J gene TRBJ2-1; 10 bases align to TRBD2. Trimming cost V 6 bases and J 4 bases; bases outside gene matches: 6. This CDR3 comprises 15 residues. Here the CDR3 reads CASRPGTSAYNEQFF. The DNA of the CDR3 is TGTGCCAGCAGACCCGGGACTAGCGCGTACAATGAGCAGTTCTTC.

This chain joins TRBV12-3 or TRBV12-4 and TRBJ2-5; possibly TRBD1 for D (6 bases). The CDR3 runs 14 residues. Deletions cut 5 bases from V and 5 bases from J, with 15 bases between. The CDR3 loop is CASSPTGHLETQYF. The CDR3 nucleotides are TGTGCCAGCAGTCCCACGGGACATCTGGAGACCCAGTACTTC.

A few counts support this clonotype. This sequence joins TRBV18 and TRBJ2-1; the match to TRBD2 covers 9 bases. The length of the CDR3 is 16 residues. Germline loops: CDR1 KGHSH, CDR2 LQKENI. With V trimmed by 5 bases and J by 3 bases, 8 bases remained unmatched. The CDR3 loop reads CASSLDSGGYYNEQFF. As DNA, the CDR3 is TGTGCCAGCTCATTAGATAGCGGGGGATACTACAATGAGCAGTTCTTC.

This clonotype turned up a few times. This chain links TRBV6-5 with TRBJ1-1; D is unclear. There are 14 residues in the CDR3. V lost 2 bases and J 5 bases, leaving 12 bases between the germline ends. The germline V gene has CDR1 MNHEY and CDR2 SVGAGI. The DNA for the CDR3 is TGTGCCAGCAGTTACGAAGGGAGGCGGACTGAAGCTTTCTTT. This translates into CASSYEGRRTEAFF.

This clonotype was seen more than once but under ten times. This rearrangement joins TRBV6-1 to TRBJ2-5; D ambiguous. Germline V gene sequence: CDR1 MNHNS, CDR2 SASEGT. The CDR3 sequence is 16 residues long. Deletions cut 5 bases from V and 3 bases from J, with 19 bases between. CDR3 residues: CASSPTFAVHKETQYF. CDR3 DNA sequence: TGTGCCAGCAGTCCGACTTTCGCCGTACATAAAGAGACCCAGTACTTC.

There are many counts of this clonotype. One end of the junction is discordant with germline, which a read error may explain. This chain joins TRBV7-9 and TRBJ2-1, with 9 bases fitting TRBD2. The CDR3 length is 15 residues. The germline V gene has CDR1 SEHNR and CDR2 FQNEAQ (reference sequence). The CDR3 is CASTLAGALYNEQFF. In DNA form, the CDR3 reads TGTGCCAGCACCTTAGCGGGGGCCCTTTACAATGAGCAGTTCTTC.

CDR3 region: CASSQASGLYEQYF. The CDR3 bases are TGTGCCAGCAGCCAAGCTAGCGGACTATACGAGCAGTACTTC. This sequence joins TRBV4-2 and TRBJ2-7, with 7 bases matching TRBD2. The germline V gene encodes CDR1 LGHNA and CDR2 YNFKEQ. Trimming cost V 1 base and J 4 bases; bases outside gene matches: 4. This CDR3 has 14 residues.

This chain connects TRBV24-1 to TRBJ2-1; 8 bases match TRBD2. This CDR3 comprises 16 residues. Trimming took 3 bases from V and 6 from J; bases not matched to a gene: 9. CDR1 is KGHDR and CDR2 is SFDVKD in the germline V gene. Here the CDR3 reads CATSDAVAGLSNEQFF. For the CDR3, the DNA is TGTGCCACCAGTGATGCCGTAGCGGGGCTGAGCAATGAGCAGTTCTTC.

The count of this clonotype is one. The chain employs TRBV20-1 and TRBJ2-7, with a tentative D call TRBD1 (5 bases). This CDR3 has 11 residues. Germline V gene sequence: CDR1 DFQATT, CDR2 SNEGSKA (reference sequence). The V gene lost 7 bases and the J gene lost 4 bases, with 11 bases spanning the gap. The CDR3 here is CSVNQGYEQYF. CDR3 bases: TGCAGTGTCAACCAGGGTTACGAGCAGTACTTC.

The chain uses TRBV15 and TRBJ1-1; D is unresolved. The CDR3 extends over 15 amino acids. Germline values: CDR1 LNHNV, CDR2 YYDKDF (reference sequence). V lost 0 bases to trimming and J lost 1 base, with 9 bases between them. The CDR3 region is CATSRDRAANTEAFF. In DNA form, the CDR3 reads TGTGCCACCAGCAGAGATAGGGCAGCGAACACTGAAGCTTTCTTT.

The chain couples TRBV21-1 to TRBJ2-7. TRBV21-1 is recorded as a pseudogene. CDR3 length: 15 residues. Here the CDR3 DNA reads TGTGCCAGCAGCAAAGCTTGGGAACACTCCTACGAGCAGTACTTC. Its protein is CASSKAWEHSYEQYF.

Only a few counts were recorded for this clonotype. The chain couples TRBV10-3 to TRBJ1-2; no definite D call. CDR1 and CDR2 (germline): ENHRY, SYGVKD. The CDR3 is 13 residues long. V was clipped by 3 bases and J by 2 bases, with 7 bases between them. For the CDR3, the DNA is TGTGCCATCAGTGATGGGTTAAACTATGGCTACACCTTC. It codes for CAISDGLNYGYTF.

V and J are TRBV3-1 and TRBJ1-2; no clear D gene. From germline, CDR1 is LGHDT and CDR2 YNNKEL (reference sequence). This CDR3 region has 14 residues. Trimming cost V 4 bases and J 4 bases, with 13 bases left between them. The CDR3 loop reads CASSRRERTYGYTF. For the CDR3, the DNA is TGTGCCAGCAGCCGCCGGGAGCGAACCTATGGCTACACCTTC.

This clonotype occurred a few times. The V and J genes are TRBV7-9 and TRBJ2-6, with D hard to call. The germline CDR1 and CDR2 sequences are SEHNR and FQNEAQ (reference sequence). V shed 3 bases and J shed 0 bases, with 9 bases lying between them. This CDR3 region has 16 residues. In DNA, the CDR3 is TGTGCCAGCAGCTTGGCTCCCAACTCTGGGGCCAACGTCCTGACTTTC. Translating it yields CASSLAPNSGANVLTF.

The CDR3 loop reads CASTRQGYEQYF. In DNA, the CDR3 is TGTGCCAGCACCCGACAGGGCTACGAGCAGTACTTC. V gene TRBV12-3 or TRBV12-4 combines with J gene TRBJ2-7; 7 nucleotides agree with TRBD1. CDR3 length equals 12 residues. The ends lost 7 bases at V and 3 bases at J; junction bases unmatched: 3.

This chain links TRBV12-3 or TRBV12-4 with TRBJ1-2; 8 nucleotides agree with TRBD1. CDR3 size: 13 residues. V lost 7 bases and J lost 8; bases outside the gene matches: 9. CDR3 nucleotide sequence: TGTGCCAGCACCGCGGACAGGGTAGGCGGCTACACCTTC. Encoded protein: CASTADRVGGYTF.